This is a list of T cell receptor beta chains from one sample in a study of T cells in Graves' hyperthyroidism and ophthalmopathy. TCRdb independently ran MiXCR on the multiplex PCR reads; one entry per CDR3 protein. This table has 490,000 or so distinct CDR3 sequences, roughly 21% appearing once. Sequencing input: blood. These receptors were obtained from a man aged 40-49 years with Graves' ophthalmopathy. Both conserved end residues are trimmed from each CDR3. The order of the fields is V gene, J gene, clone size, CDR3 protein. Size is stated for part of the rows, as once, few or many counts, or as a class when the clone is expanded.

v_call: TRBV7-6; j_call: TRBJ2-3; clone_size: many; cdr3_aa: ASSLARRTDTQY
v_call: TRBV4-1; j_call: TRBJ1-5; clone_size: few; cdr3_aa: ASSQSWGQGGMGNQPQH
v_call: TRBV5-8; j_call: TRBJ2-3; clone_size: few; cdr3_aa: ASSLVGGGSGTQY
v_call: TRBV11-2; j_call: TRBJ1-1; clone_size: NA; cdr3_aa: AGSFSGTEAF
v_call: TRBV5-8; j_call: TRBJ1-6; clone_size: many; cdr3_aa: ASSLKGRYSPLH
v_call: TRBV4-3; j_call: TRBJ1-2; clone_size: NA; cdr3_aa: ASSQGLTGNYGYT
v_call: TRBV6-1; j_call: TRBJ2-1; clone_size: many; cdr3_aa: ASSPRARRSYNEQF
v_call: TRBV27; j_call: TRBJ1-1; clone_size: NA; cdr3_aa: ASSPRQGALPLAF
v_call: TRBV6-1; j_call: TRBJ1-2; clone_size: NA; cdr3_aa: ASKRMNYGYT
v_call: TRBV20-1; j_call: TRBJ2-1; clone_size: many; cdr3_aa: SASGRWDNEQF
v_call: TRBV10-3; j_call: TRBJ2-1; clone_size: NA; cdr3_aa: AIRSGTGLDEQF
v_call: TRBV13; j_call: TRBJ2-7; clone_size: many; cdr3_aa: ASSATFKAPLGEQY
v_call: TRBV20-1; j_call: TRBJ2-7; clone_size: NA; cdr3_aa: SAPLGSGTYEQY
v_call: TRBV28; j_call: TRBJ2-5; clone_size: few; cdr3_aa: ASSHTGLAQETQY
v_call: TRBV20-1; j_call: TRBJ2-3; clone_size: many; cdr3_aa: SARISQDTQY
v_call: TRBV6-2/TRBV6-3; j_call: TRBJ2-2; clone_size: many; cdr3_aa: ASSYAPSFGATRELF
v_call: TRBV7-9; j_call: TRBJ1-2; clone_size: NA; cdr3_aa: ASSSFPSTGGLNYGYT
v_call: TRBV12-3/TRBV12-4; j_call: TRBJ1-6; clone_size: few; cdr3_aa: ASRLVVDSPLH
v_call: TRBV28; j_call: TRBJ1-5; clone_size: many; cdr3_aa: ASSSTGSGQPQH
v_call: TRBV2; j_call: TRBJ2-2; clone_size: many; cdr3_aa: ASSGRTLNTGELF
v_call: TRBV5-1; j_call: TRBJ1-2; clone_size: few; cdr3_aa: ASSPRTGLTSNYGYT
v_call: TRBV11-2; j_call: TRBJ2-2; clone_size: NA; cdr3_aa: ASRFQGADTGELF
v_call: TRBV29-1; j_call: TRBJ2-5; clone_size: many; cdr3_aa: SVESQTQY
v_call: TRBV2; j_call: TRBJ2-3; clone_size: many; cdr3_aa: ASGLAGGLNTQY
v_call: TRBV7-8; j_call: TRBJ2-5; clone_size: NA; cdr3_aa: ASSPGARVNQETQY
v_call: TRBV7-8; j_call: TRBJ1-5; clone_size: few; cdr3_aa: ASSWGLRDRGNNQPQH
v_call: TRBV20-1; j_call: TRBJ2-5; clone_size: NA; cdr3_aa: SANAIARDRGREETQY
v_call: TRBV2; j_call: TRBJ2-7; clone_size: many; cdr3_aa: ASRPTSYEQY